One sample yielded the 16 T cell receptor beta chains listed below, sequenced in a study of blood T cell repertoires in COVID-19. Libraries were prepared by immunoSEQ multiplex PCR; TCRdb keeps only in-frame clonotypes and omits some of them. The sample has about 230,000 clones, under 90% seen once. Material for sequencing was PBMCs or T cells enriched from blood (not recorded which). All receptors derive from a man aged 18 to 29 who had recovered from COVID-19.

This clone was detected a few times. This chain uses TRBV15 with TRBJ2-2, with no clear D. CDR3 length: 17 amino acids. The ends were cut back, 5 bases at V and 0 bases at J, with 16 bases in the middle. CDR1 and CDR2 from the germline V gene are LNHNV and YYDKDF (reference sequence). CDR3 sequence reads: CATSPNPQDPNTGELFF. DNA of the CDR3: TGTGCCACCAGCCCCAACCCCCAGGATCCGAACACCGGGGAGCTGTTTTTT.

This clone appeared a few times. Within the sample, other DNA sequences also encode this same CDR3. The genes are TRBV12-3 or TRBV12-4 and TRBJ2-7, with TRBD1 matching 7 bases. V dropped 5 bases and J dropped 3; count of bases not matched to a gene: 4. This CDR3 spans 13 amino acids. Written as DNA, the CDR3 is TGTGCCAGCAGTCCGACAGGGAACTACGAGCAGTACTTC. It yields the protein CASSPTGNYEQYF.

The gene calls are TRBV18 and TRBJ1-5, with 9 bases fitting TRBD1. V trimming: 4 bases; J trimming: 7 bases; junction bases outside the gene matches: 8. The CDR3 contains 15 residues. Germline CDR1 KGHSH, CDR2 LQKENI. The CDR3 nucleotides read TGTGCCAGCTCACGGGGACAGGGTGGGGAACAGCCCCAGCATTTT. Translating gives CASSRGQGGEQPQHF.

V is TRBV18 and J is TRBJ1-1; D gene ambiguous. The CDR3 runs 15 residues. V gave up 0 bases and J gave up 10 bases, with 18 bases separating them. CDR1 KGHSH and CDR2 LQKENI come from the germline V gene. CDR3 amino acids: CASSPPSTSGSGAFF. For the CDR3, the DNA is TGTGCCAGCTCACCACCGTCGACAAGCGGTTCCGGAGCTTTCTTT.

This clone was seen a single time. The chain joins TRBV5-4 to TRBJ2-3, with 13 bases that match TRBD2. From germline, CDR1 is SGHNT and CDR2 YYREEE (reference sequence). V was pared by 4 bases and J by 3 bases, with 8 bases of the junction left unmatched. This CDR3 contains 17 residues. Written as DNA, the CDR3 is TGTGCCAGCAGCACGACTAGCGGGAGGCTCCCGACAGATACGCAGTATTTT. Encoded protein: CASSTTSGRLPTDTQYF.

This clone was found a few times. This chain connects TRBV7-2 to TRBJ2-7, with TRBD2 identical over 10 bases. Germline V lookup: CDR1 SGHTA, CDR2 FQGNSA. The V gene end was trimmed by 1 base and the J gene end by 3 bases; junction bases not matched to a gene: 0. The CDR3 is made up of 14 amino acids. The DNA for the CDR3 is TGTGCCAGCAGCTTAGAGCGGGGGGGCTACGAGCAGTACTTC. Encoded protein: CASSLERGGYEQYF.

The chain combines TRBV7-9 with TRBJ2-7; 10 nucleotides match TRBD1. This CDR3 spans 15 amino acids. Germline assignment: CDR1 SEHNR and CDR2 FQNEAQ (reference sequence). The V segment lost 4 bases and the J segment 3 bases; nucleotides outside the gene matches: 6. DNA of the CDR3: TGTGCCAGCAGCTCGGGACAGGGGTCGGGCTACGAGCAGTACTTC. Its protein product is CASSSGQGSGYEQYF. The full variable domain, completed using reference TRBV7-9 and TRBJ2-7, is DTGVSQNPRHKITKRGQNVTFRCDPISEHNRLYWYRQTLGQGPEFLTYFQNEAQLEKSRLLSDRFSAERPKGSFSTLEIQRTEQGDSAMYLCASSSGQGSGYEQYFGPGTRLTVT.

The V call is TRBV6-5, the J call TRBJ1-5; a weak D match, TRBD1 (5 bases). The V end was cut by 4 bases, the J end by 6 bases, with 10 bases between. Looked up from germline, CDR1 is MNHEY and CDR2 is SVGAGI. The CDR3 is made up of 13 amino acids. The CDR3 nucleotides read TGTGCCAGCAGTTCAGGGTTTGTTCAGCCCCAGCATTTT. Encoded protein: CASSSGFVQPQHF.

The CDR3 loop reads CALRSGTGRELFF. CDR3 bases: TGTGCCTTACGATCCGGGACAGGGAGGGAACTGTTTTTT. V is TRBV30 and J is TRBJ1-4, with 9 positions matching TRBD1. CDR3 size: 13 residues. Losses at the gene ends were 7 bases for V and 12 bases for J; bases not matched to a gene: 12. The germline gives CDR1 GTSNPN, CDR2 SVGIG (reference sequence).

This rearrangement joins TRBV4-1 to TRBJ1-5; 10 bases map to TRBD1. The germline V gene has CDR1 MGHRA and CDR2 YSYEKL. J gave up 2 bases and V 4 bases, and 2 bases lay outside the gene matches. The CDR3 runs 15 residues. The CDR3 nucleotides read TGCGCCAGCAGCCCGGGGACAGGGGGCAATCAGCCCCAGCATTTT. It codes for CASSPGTGGNQPQHF.

The chain is built from TRBV7-3 and TRBJ2-1; TRBD2 aligns across 7 bases. The J segment lost 8 bases and the V segment lost 1 base, leaving 5 bases of the junction unmatched. The CDR3 covers 14 residues. Per the germline V gene, CDR1 is SGHTA and CDR2 is FQGTGA. The CDR3 sequence is CASSLRDYQDEQFF. The CDR3 nucleotides are TGTGCCAGCAGCTTAAGGGACTACCAGGATGAGCAGTTCTTC.

The chain has TRBV5-4 and TRBJ1-2; 12 positions agree with TRBD1. After removal of 9 bases from V and 4 bases from J, the junction contained 7 bases not matched to a gene. The germline CDR1 and CDR2 sequences are SGHNT and YYREEE (reference sequence). The CDR3 has 14 amino acids. As DNA, the CDR3 is TGTGCCACCGATCCGGGACAGGGGGCCTATGGCTACACCTTC. As protein: CATDPGQGAYGYTF.

In this sample, this clone turned up once. This chain joins TRBV5-4 and TRBJ2-7, with 12 bases matching TRBD2. The CDR3 is 15 residues long. Germline V gene sequence: CDR1 SGHNT, CDR2 YYREEE (reference sequence). J lost 5 bases, V lost 4 bases, and 7 bases had no gene match. The DNA for the CDR3 is TGTGCCAGCAGCCTCGGACTAGCGGGAATCAACGAGCAGTACTTC. Amino acids: CASSLGLAGINEQYF.

V and J are TRBV5-1 and TRBJ2-5; D perhaps matches TRBD1 (6 bases). V was cut by 4 bases and J by 0 bases, with 10 bases left in between. The CDR3 has 14 residues. The germline gives CDR1 SGHRS, CDR2 YFSETQ. The CDR3 sequence: CASSLTGDQETQYF. The CDR3 DNA reads TGCGCCAGCAGCCTGACAGGAGACCAAGAGACCCAGTACTTC.

V and J are TRBV2 and TRBJ1-1; 8 bases are a match to TRBD1. The junction had 4 bases not matched to a gene; V was cut back by 5 bases and J by 5 bases. Germline V CDR1 and CDR2: SNHLY, FYNNEI. This CDR3 region has 13 residues. The CDR3 DNA reads as TGTGCCAGCAGTCTCAGGGGGCGGACTGAAGCTTTCTTT. This sequence encodes CASSLRGRTEAFF.

This clone has just one count. The J gene is TRBJ2-7, the V gene TRBV6-2 or TRBV6-3, with 14 bases that match TRBD2. The trim removed 7 bases at V and 2 bases at J, leaving 16 bases unmatched. Per germline, CDR1 MNHEY and CDR2 SVGEGT. The CDR3 runs to 19 residues. In DNA form, the CDR3 reads TGTGCCAGCAACCCAGCCGGGACTAGCGGGAGATATAGAACCTACGAGCAGTACTTC. As protein: CASNPAGTSGRYRTYEQYF.